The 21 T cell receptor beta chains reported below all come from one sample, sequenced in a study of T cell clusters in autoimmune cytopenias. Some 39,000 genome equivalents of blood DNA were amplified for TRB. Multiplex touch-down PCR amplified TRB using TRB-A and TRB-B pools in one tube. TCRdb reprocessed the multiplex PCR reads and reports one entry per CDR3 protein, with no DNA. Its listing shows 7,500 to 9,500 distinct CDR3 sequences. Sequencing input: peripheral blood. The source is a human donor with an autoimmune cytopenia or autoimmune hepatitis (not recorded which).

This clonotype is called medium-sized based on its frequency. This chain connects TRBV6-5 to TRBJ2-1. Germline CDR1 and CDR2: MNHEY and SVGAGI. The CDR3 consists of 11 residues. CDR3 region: CASSLGYEQFF.

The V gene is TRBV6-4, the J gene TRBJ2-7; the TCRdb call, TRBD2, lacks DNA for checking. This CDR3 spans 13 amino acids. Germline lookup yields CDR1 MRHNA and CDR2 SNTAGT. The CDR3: CASSRDYGDEQYF.

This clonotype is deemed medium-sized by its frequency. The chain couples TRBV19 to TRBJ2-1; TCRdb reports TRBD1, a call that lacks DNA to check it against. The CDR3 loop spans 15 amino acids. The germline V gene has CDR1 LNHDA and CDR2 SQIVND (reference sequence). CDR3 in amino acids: CASSMQGRSYNEQFF.

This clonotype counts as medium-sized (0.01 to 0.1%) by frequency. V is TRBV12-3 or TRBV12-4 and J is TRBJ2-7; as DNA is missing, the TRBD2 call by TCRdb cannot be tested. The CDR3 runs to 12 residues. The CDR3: CASSRLVYEQYF.

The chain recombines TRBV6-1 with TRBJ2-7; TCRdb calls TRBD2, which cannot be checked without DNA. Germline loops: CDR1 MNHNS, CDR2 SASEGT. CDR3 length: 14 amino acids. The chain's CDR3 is CASRNPSGSYEQYF.

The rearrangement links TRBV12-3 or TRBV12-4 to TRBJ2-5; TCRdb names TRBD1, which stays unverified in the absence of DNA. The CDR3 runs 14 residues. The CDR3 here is CASSSWDDQETQYF.

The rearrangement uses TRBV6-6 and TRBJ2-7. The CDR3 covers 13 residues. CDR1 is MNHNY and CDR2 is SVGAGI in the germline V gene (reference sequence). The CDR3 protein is CASSLQSSYEQYF.

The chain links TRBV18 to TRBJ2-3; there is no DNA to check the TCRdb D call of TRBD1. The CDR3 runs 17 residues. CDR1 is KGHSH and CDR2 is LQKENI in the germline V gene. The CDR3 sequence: CASSPRTGGVGTDTQYF.

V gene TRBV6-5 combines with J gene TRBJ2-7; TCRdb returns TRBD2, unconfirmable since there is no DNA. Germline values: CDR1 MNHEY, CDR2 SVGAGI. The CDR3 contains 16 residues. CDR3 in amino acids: CASSYSVAGYSYEQYF.

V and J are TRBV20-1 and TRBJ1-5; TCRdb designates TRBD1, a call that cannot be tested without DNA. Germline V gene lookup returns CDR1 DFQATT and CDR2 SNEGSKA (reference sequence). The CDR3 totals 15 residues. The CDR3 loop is CSARVMGGRDQPQHF.

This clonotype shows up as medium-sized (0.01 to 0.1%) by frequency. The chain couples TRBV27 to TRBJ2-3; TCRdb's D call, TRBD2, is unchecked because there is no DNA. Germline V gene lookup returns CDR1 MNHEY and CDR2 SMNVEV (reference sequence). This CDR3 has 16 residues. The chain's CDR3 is CASCLGSQPPTDTQYF.

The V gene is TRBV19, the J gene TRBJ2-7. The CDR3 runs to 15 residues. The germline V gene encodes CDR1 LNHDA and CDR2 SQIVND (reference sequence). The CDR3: CASSIAGDSSYEQYF.

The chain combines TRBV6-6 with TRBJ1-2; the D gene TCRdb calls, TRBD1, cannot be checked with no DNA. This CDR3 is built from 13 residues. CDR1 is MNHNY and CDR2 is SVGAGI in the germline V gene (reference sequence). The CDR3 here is CASRSQGALGYTF.

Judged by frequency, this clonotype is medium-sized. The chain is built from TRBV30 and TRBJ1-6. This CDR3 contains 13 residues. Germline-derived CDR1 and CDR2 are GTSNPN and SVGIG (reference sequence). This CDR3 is CAWSVYGNSPLHF.

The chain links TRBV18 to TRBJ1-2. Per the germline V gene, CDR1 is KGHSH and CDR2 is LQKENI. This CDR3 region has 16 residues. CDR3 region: CASSPNPGGRFYGYTF.

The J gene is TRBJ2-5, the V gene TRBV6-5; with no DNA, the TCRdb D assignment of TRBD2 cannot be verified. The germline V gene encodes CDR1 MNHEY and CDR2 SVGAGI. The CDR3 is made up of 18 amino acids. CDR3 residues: CASSPGGIAGGMKETQYF.

The CDR3 protein is CASFSGSVVDTQYF. The chain employs TRBV5-1 and TRBJ2-3; no DNA is available, so the TRBD2 call from TCRdb remains unchecked. Germline V gene lookup returns CDR1 SGHRS and CDR2 YFSETQ. This CDR3 contains 14 residues.

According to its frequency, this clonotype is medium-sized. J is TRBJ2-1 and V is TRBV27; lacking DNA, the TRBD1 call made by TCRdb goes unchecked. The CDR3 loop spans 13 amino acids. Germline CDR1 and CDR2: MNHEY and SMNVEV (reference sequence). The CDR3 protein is CASSPQGNNEQFF.

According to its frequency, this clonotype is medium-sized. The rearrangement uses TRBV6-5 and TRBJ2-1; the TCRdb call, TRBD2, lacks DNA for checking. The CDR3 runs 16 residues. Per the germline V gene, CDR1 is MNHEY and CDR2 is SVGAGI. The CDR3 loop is CASSYYGTSFLNEQFF.

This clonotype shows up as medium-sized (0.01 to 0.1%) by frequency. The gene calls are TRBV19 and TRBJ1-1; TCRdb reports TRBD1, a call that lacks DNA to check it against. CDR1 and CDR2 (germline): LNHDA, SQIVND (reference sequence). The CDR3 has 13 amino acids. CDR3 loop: CASSSDRLTEAFF.

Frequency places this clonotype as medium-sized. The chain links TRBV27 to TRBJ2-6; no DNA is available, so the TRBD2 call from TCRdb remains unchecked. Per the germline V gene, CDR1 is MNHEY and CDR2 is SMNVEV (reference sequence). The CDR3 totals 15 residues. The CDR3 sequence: CASGTASSGANVLTF.